This TCR beta chain was obtained from a study of blood T cell repertoires in COVID-19. Study-level background: In each case, the material was cDNA or gDNA derived from T cells, B-cell-depleted T cells, or PBMCs.

The V gene's germline CDR1 is SGHKS and CDR2 YYEKEE (reference sequence). This CDR3 region has 17 residues. The J segment lost 0 bases and the V segment lost 0 bases, leaving 4 bases of the junction unmatched. Assay: immunoSEQ multiplex PCR; the TCRdb copy retains only in-frame clones and omits some. The table lists approximately 190,000 clones, about nine tenths of them singletons. The chain links TRBV5-5 to TRBJ2-7; TRBD2 aligns across 12 bases. This clonotype was sampled from a man between 70 and 80 years old with active or convalescent COVID-19. The sample taken for sequencing was peripheral blood. The CDR3 sequence is CASSLGLAGVLSYEQYF. The CDR3 DNA sequence: TGTGCCAGCAGCTTGGGACTAGCGGGGGTTCTCTCCTACGAGCAGTACTTC.